In its sample, the clone carrying this TCR beta chain was seen many times. What was amplified from RNA transcripts were TCR beta CDR3 regions. With the HTBI primer set, the TCR CDR3 went through a first round of RT-PCR. TCRdb reprocessed the multiplex PCR reads with MiXCR, giving one entry per CDR3 protein. Counted here are 530,000 or so distinct CDR3 sequences, just over 45% occurring once; the ten biggest clones make up approximately 8.4%. Unmatched junction bases numbered 10, after V lost 1 base and J lost 3 bases. Per the germline V gene, CDR1 is SQVTM and CDR2 is ANQGSEA. CDR3 length equals 17 residues. The sample comes from a study of T cells in Graves' hyperthyroidism and ophthalmopathy.

This chain links TRBV29-1 with TRBJ1-3, with 9 bases identical to TRBD1. The sequenced sample consisted of peripheral blood or thyroid tissue (not recorded which). This receptor was taken from a woman aged 18-35 years with Graves' hyperthyroidism. CDR3 bases: TGCAGCGTTGAAGTCGCGGGGACAGGGATTCTTGGAAACACCATATATTTT. This codes for CSVEVAGTGILGNTIYF.